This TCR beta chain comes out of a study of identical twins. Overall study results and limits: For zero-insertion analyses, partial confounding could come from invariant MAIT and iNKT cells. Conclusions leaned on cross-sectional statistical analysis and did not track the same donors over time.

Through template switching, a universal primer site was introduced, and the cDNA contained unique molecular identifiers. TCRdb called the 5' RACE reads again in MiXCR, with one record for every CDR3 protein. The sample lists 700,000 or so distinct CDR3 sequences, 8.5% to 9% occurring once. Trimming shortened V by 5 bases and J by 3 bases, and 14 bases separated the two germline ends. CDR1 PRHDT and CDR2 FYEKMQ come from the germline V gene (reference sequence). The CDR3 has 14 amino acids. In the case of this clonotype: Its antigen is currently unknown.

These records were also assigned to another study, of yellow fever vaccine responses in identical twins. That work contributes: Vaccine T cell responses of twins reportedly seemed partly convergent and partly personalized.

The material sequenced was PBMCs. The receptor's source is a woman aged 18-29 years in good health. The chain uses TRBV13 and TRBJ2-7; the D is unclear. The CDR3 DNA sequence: TGTGCCAGCAGCCTTGGGGTGGACGACTACGAGCAGTACTTC. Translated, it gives CASSLGVDDYEQYF.